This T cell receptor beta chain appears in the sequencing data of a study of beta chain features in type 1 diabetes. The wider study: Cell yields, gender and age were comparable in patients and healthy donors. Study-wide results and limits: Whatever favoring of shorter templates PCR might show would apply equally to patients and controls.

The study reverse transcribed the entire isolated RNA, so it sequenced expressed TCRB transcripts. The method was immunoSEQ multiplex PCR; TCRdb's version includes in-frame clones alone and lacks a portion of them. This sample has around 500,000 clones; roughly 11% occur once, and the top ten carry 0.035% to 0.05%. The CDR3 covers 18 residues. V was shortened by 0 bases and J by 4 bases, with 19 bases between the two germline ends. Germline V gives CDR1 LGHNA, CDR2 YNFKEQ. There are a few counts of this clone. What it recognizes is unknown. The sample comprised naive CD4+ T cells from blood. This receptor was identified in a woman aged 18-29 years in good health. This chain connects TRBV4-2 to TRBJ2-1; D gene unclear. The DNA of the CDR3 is TGTGCCAGCAGCCAAGATTTGGTTTCTGGGGTAGGATACAATGAGCAGTTCTTC. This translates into CASSQDLVSGVGYNEQFF.